Presented here are 19 T cell receptor beta chains from one specimen sequenced in a study of regulatory T cells in long-lasting Graves disease. iRepertoire HTBI primers and Arm-PCR of CDR3 regions built TCR beta libraries. From the multiplex PCR reads, TCRdb called clonotypes with MiXCR, one entry per CDR3 protein. The sample gives 420,000 or so distinct CDR3 sequences, over 15% of which show up once; 20% to 25% is in the top ten. Documented time point: newly diagnosed GD, antithyroid drugs for less than 3 months. The TCR library used RNA extracted from PBMCs. These data are also associated with another study on T cells in Graves' hyperthyroidism and ophthalmopathy.

The source material was peripheral blood mononuclear cells (PBMCs), sampled at new diagnosis, from a patient treated with antithyroid drugs. These receptors all stem from a young woman with Graves disease.

This clonotype has more than one count but fewer than ten. This chain uses TRBV27 with TRBJ2-2; D unclear. Looked up from germline, CDR1 is MNHEY and CDR2 is SMNVEV (reference sequence). V was shortened by 4 bases and J by 4 bases, with 13 bases between the two germline ends. The length of the CDR3 is 15 residues. The CDR3 DNA reads as TGTGCCAGCAGTTCGGAGTGGGTAGGCACCGGGGAGCTGTTTTTT. It yields the protein CASSSEWVGTGELFF.

This clonotype appeared many times. This chain uses TRBV4-3 with TRBJ1-1; D remains unclear. The CDR3 totals 13 residues. Germline values: CDR1 LGHNA, CDR2 YSLEER. Trimming shortened V by 0 bases and J by 8 bases, and 10 bases separated the two germline ends. For the CDR3, the DNA is TGCGCCAGCAGCCAAGACCGGACCACCGAAGCTTTCTTT. This codes for CASSQDRTTEAFF.

Many counts were recorded for this clonotype. J is TRBJ1-1 and V is TRBV27; 8 bases align to TRBD1. Per the germline V gene, CDR1 is MNHEY and CDR2 is SMNVEV (reference sequence). The CDR3 has 15 amino acids. With 7 bases clipped from V and 4 bases from J, the junction kept 11 bases outside the gene matches. DNA for the CDR3: TGTGCCAGCAACATTCTCAGGGGGCGGGTCACTGAAGCTTTCTTT. It translates to CASNILRGRVTEAFF.

The rearrangement uses TRBV6-1 and TRBJ1-1; the D gene is possibly TRBD1 (5 bases). The CDR3 runs to 16 residues. With 5 bases removed from V and 1 base from J, the gap between germline ends came to 17 bases. From germline, CDR1 is MNHNS and CDR2 SASEGT. CDR3: CASSPGTPRRNTEAFF. Written as DNA, the CDR3 is TGTGCCAGCAGTCCCGGGACCCCTCGTCGGAACACTGAAGCTTTCTTT.

The CDR3 DNA reads as TGCAGTGCTAGAGCGGAGGACAGGGACCGATATAATTCACCCCTCCACTTT. This encodes CSARAEDRDRYNSPLHF. This chain joins TRBV20-1 and TRBJ1-6; 8 nucleotides match TRBD1. V lost 1 base to trimming and J lost 4 bases; unmatched junction nucleotides: 9. CDR3 length: 17 amino acids. CDR1 DFQATT and CDR2 SNEGSKA come from the germline V gene (reference sequence).

Concerning this clonotype itself: This likely traces to a read error, being one base from a far larger clone. The chain carries TRBV11-2 and TRBJ2-2, with TRBD2 matching 11 bases. CDR1 SGHAT and CDR2 FQNNGV come from the germline V gene. This CDR3 contains 15 residues. The CDR3 sequence: CASRRLAGNTGELLF. CDR3 nucleotide sequence: TGTGCCAGCAGGAGACTAGCGGGGAACACCGGGGAGCTGCTTTTT.

This clonotype appeared many times. The V and J genes are TRBV9 and TRBJ2-7, with 7 bases that match TRBD2. This CDR3 is 15 amino acids long. Germline V gene data show CDR1 as SGDLS and CDR2 as YYNGEE. Unmatched junction bases numbered 10, after V lost 0 bases and J lost 7 bases. The CDR3 spells CASSVGREDVSEQYF. The CDR3 DNA sequence: TGTGCCAGCAGCGTAGGCCGGGAGGACGTTAGTGAGCAGTACTTC. The complete variable domain, with remaining parts taken from reference TRBV9 and TRBJ2-7, reads DSGVTQTPKHLITATGQRVTLRCSPRSGDLSVYWYQQSLDQGLQFLIQYYNGEERAKGNILERFSAQQFPDLHSELNLSSLELGDSALYFCASSVGREDVSEQYFGPGTRLTVT.

This clonotype has a count of ten or more. The DNA of the CDR3 is TGTGCCAGCAGCCGGGACATTGAAAAACTGTTTTTT. Protein: CASSRDIEKLFF. The chain links TRBV11-2 to TRBJ1-4; D might be TRBD1 (6 bases). The CDR3 contains 12 residues. Trimming cost V 5 bases and J 7 bases, with 8 bases left between them. CDR1 and CDR2 (germline): SGHAT, FQNNGV.

The chain employs TRBV20-1 and TRBJ2-1, with 15 bases aligning to TRBD2. This CDR3 has 17 residues. Per germline, CDR1 DFQATT and CDR2 SNEGSKA (reference sequence). V lost 6 bases to trimming and J lost 8 bases; unmatched junction nucleotides: 14. The CDR3 nucleotides read TGCAGTGCGGACGGACTAGCGGGAGGGCGGAGTAGGGATGAGCAGTTCTTC. Residues: CSADGLAGGRSRDEQFF.

This clonotype was seen ten or more times. The J gene is TRBJ2-7, the V gene TRBV7-2; 8 nucleotides match TRBD2. The germline V gene has CDR1 SGHTA and CDR2 FQGNSA. The CDR3 extends over 13 amino acids. After removal of 3 bases from V and 3 bases from J, the junction contained 1 base not matched to a gene. CDR3 sequence reads: CASSFREGYEQYF. DNA for the CDR3: TGTGCCAGCAGCTTCCGGGAGGGCTACGAGCAGTACTTC.

This clonotype came up many times. The V gene is TRBV28, the J gene TRBJ1-3, with unresolved D. Germline V CDR1 and CDR2: MDHEN, SYDVKM. Trimming took 7 bases from V and 2 from J, leaving 9 bases between them. The CDR3 has 13 residues. CDR3 sequence (DNA): TGTGCCAGCACCCTCCTCCCTGGAAACACCATATATTTT. It specifies CASTLLPGNTIYF.

About this clonotype: Being one base from a much bigger clone, this may be a read error. V usage is TRBV6-2 or TRBV6-3 and J usage is TRBJ2-1, with 8 nucleotides matching TRBD1. Germline V gives CDR1 MNHEY, CDR2 SVGEGT. The CDR3 has 17 residues. The V gene end was trimmed by 0 bases and the J gene end by 5 bases; junction bases not matched to a gene: 9. DNA of the CDR3: TGTGCCAGCAGTTACTCGCTGTCCGTGACAGGGGACAATGAGCAGTTCTTC. This encodes CASSYSLSVTGDNEQFF.

As to this clonotype: One base away lies a much larger clone, so this may be a sequencing read error. V is TRBV28 and J is TRBJ1-1; TRBD1 aligns across 9 bases. V dropped 11 bases and J dropped 1; count of bases not matched to a gene: 11. Germline CDR1 MDHEN, CDR2 SYDVKM. The length of the CDR3 is 15 residues. The CDR3 sequence: CAGTGADRGNTEAFF. The CDR3 DNA reads TGTGCCGGCACTGGGGCGGACAGGGGGAACACTGAAGCTTTCTTT.

The sample holds many counts of this clonotype. The chain recombines TRBV5-5 with TRBJ2-7; the match to TRBD1 covers 10 bases. Germline lookup yields CDR1 SGHKS and CDR2 YYEKEE (reference sequence). This CDR3 is built from 15 residues. Trimming removed 4 bases from V and 3 bases from J; junction bases left unmatched: 7. CDR3 protein: CASSPGQGKSYEQYF. The CDR3 nucleotides are TGTGCCAGCAGCCCGGGACAGGGGAAGAGCTACGAGCAGTACTTC.

This clonotype was picked up many times. CDR3 coding DNA: TGTGCCAGCAGTTTATGGGGGGCCAAGGCTTTCTTT. Amino acid sequence: CASSLWGAKAFF. The gene calls are TRBV28 and TRBJ1-1, with a weak D call TRBD1 (6 bases). This CDR3 comprises 12 residues. Germline V CDR1 and CDR2: MDHEN, SYDVKM. V was clipped by 0 bases and J by 11 bases, with 10 bases between them.

The V and J genes are TRBV5-1 and TRBJ1-5; D uncertain. Trimming took 0 bases from V and 3 from J, leaving 13 bases between them. This CDR3 region has 16 residues. Germline CDR1 and CDR2: SGHRS and YFSETQ. CDR3 in amino acids: CASSLDSPGVNQPQHF. CDR3 nucleotide sequence: TGCGCCAGCAGCTTGGACTCTCCTGGGGTCAATCAGCCCCAGCATTTT.

This clonotype showed up many times. The rearrangement uses TRBV19 and TRBJ2-7, with D possibly TRBD2 on 5 matching bases. V was pared by 3 bases and J by 7 bases, with 13 bases between. This CDR3 region has 13 residues. Germline CDR1 reads LNHDA; CDR2 reads SQIVND (reference sequence). CDR3 amino acids: CASSIGERGEQYF. The CDR3 coding sequence is TGTGCCAGTAGTATTGGGGAGCGTGGGGAGCAGTACTTC.

V and J are TRBV24-1 and TRBJ2-3, with 8 bases lining up with TRBD1. V lost 7 bases, J lost 5 bases, and 4 bases stayed unmatched. The germline V gene encodes CDR1 KGHDR and CDR2 SFDVKD. The CDR3 spans 13 residues. The CDR3 sequence is CATRRTGQDTQYF. The CDR3 region has the DNA TGTGCCACCAGGCGGACAGGGCAAGATACGCAGTATTTT.

This clonotype has at least ten counts. This chain connects TRBV6-5 to TRBJ1-5; D uncertain. The germline CDR1 and CDR2 sequences are MNHEY and SVGAGI. The CDR3 contains 14 residues. Trimming removed 0 bases from V and 0 bases from J, with 3 bases in between. CDR3 DNA: TGTGCCAGCAGTTACTCAAATAGCAATCAGCCCCAGCATTTT. Translating it yields CASSYSNSNQPQHF.